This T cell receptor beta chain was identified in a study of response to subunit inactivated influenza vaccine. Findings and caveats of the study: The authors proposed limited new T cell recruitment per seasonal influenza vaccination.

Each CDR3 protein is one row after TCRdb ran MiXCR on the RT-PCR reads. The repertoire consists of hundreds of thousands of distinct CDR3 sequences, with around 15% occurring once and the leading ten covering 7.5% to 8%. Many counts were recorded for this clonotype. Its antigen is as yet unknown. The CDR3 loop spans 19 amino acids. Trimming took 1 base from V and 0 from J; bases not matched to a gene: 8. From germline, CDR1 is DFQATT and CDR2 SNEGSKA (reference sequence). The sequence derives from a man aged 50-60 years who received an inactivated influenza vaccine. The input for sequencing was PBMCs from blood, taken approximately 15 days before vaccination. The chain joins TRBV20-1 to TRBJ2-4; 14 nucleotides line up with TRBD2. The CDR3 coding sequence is TGCAGTGCTAGAGCAAGACTAGCGGGGGGGCTAATAGCCAAAAACATTCAGTACTTC. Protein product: CSARARLAGGLIAKNIQYF.